The 26 T cell receptor beta chains given below trace back to one sample, sequenced in a study of radiation and T cells in renal cell carcinoma. Described time point: baseline pretreatment blood. Treatment defined: 15 Gy SBRT to primary tumor, nephrectomy 4 weeks later. Here immunoSEQ multiplex PCR was the method, and the copy in TCRdb shows in-frame clones only, minus some. The sample lists about 130,000 clones, approximately 91% occurring once. The sample was blood, taken from a patient whose treatment included radiotherapy and nephrectomy. These TCRs come from a woman between 50 and 59 years old with renal cell carcinoma.

A few counts support this clone. The chain joins TRBV11-2 to TRBJ2-5, with 8 nucleotides matching TRBD1. The germline V gene encodes CDR1 SGHAT and CDR2 FQNNGV. This CDR3 spans 15 amino acids. Germline trimming cut 0 bases from V and 5 bases from J; bases unmatched to any gene: 5. CDR3 amino acids: CASSLDSQGDETQYF. Here the CDR3 DNA reads TGTGCCAGCAGCTTAGATTCACAGGGGGATGAGACCCAGTACTTC.

The rearrangement links TRBV14 to TRBJ1-2, with 7 bases fitting TRBD1. From germline, CDR1 is SGHDN and CDR2 FVKESK. This CDR3 spans 15 amino acids. V lost 4 bases and J lost 5; bases outside the gene matches: 10. This CDR3 reads CASSRSQGQTYGYTF. The DNA for the CDR3 is TGTGCCAGCAGCCGAAGTCAGGGACAGACATATGGCTACACCTTC.

In this sample, this clone turned up a few times. The gene calls are TRBV6-1 and TRBJ2-1; the match to TRBD2 covers 16 bases. The CDR3 consists of 15 residues. CDR1 is MNHNS, CDR2 SASEGT, per germline. V shed 6 bases, J shed 7 bases, and the junction held 3 bases outside the gene matches. This CDR3 reads CASRGLAGGPNEQFF. CDR3 sequence (DNA): TGTGCCAGCAGGGGACTAGCGGGGGGGCCGAATGAGCAGTTCTTC.

This rearrangement joins TRBV2 to TRBJ1-1, with TRBD1 matching over 8 bases. CDR1 is SNHLY, CDR2 FYNNEI, per germline. The CDR3 contains 14 residues. The J segment lost 1 base and the V segment lost 7 bases, leaving 5 bases of the junction unmatched. The CDR3 protein is CASTRDRWNTEAFF. CDR3 nucleotides: TGTGCCAGCACCCGGGACAGGTGGAACACTGAAGCTTTCTTT.

V gene TRBV7-8 combines with J gene TRBJ1-2; D unresolved. V was clipped by 5 bases and J by 7 bases, with 14 bases between them. This CDR3 has 13 residues. The V gene's germline CDR1 is SGHVS and CDR2 FQNEAQ. The CDR3, as DNA: TGTGCCAGCAGCCCCCTGTTAGTGGTTGGCTACACCTTC. Encoded protein: CASSPLLVVGYTF.

This clone was counted a few times. This chain connects TRBV9 to TRBJ2-1, with unresolved D. V was trimmed by 0 bases and J by 2 bases, leaving 9 bases between them. The CDR3 extends over 15 amino acids. Looked up from germline, CDR1 is SGDLS and CDR2 is YYNGEE. The CDR3 here is CASSVGLDAYNEQFF. In DNA, the CDR3 is TGTGCCAGCAGCGTAGGACTGGATGCCTACAATGAGCAGTTCTTC.

This clone was seen once. J is TRBJ1-2 and V is TRBV5-1; D not certain. The V end lost 2 bases, the J end lost 0 bases, and 14 bases lay between the germline ends. CDR3 length: 16 amino acids. Germline loops: CDR1 SGHRS, CDR2 YFSETQ. CDR3 protein: CASSFSPPEANYGYTF. CDR3 nucleotide sequence: TGCGCCAGCAGCTTTTCCCCCCCCGAGGCTAACTATGGCTACACCTTC.

This sequence joins TRBV19 and TRBJ1-3; no clear D gene. Germline CDR1 is LNHDA and CDR2 is SQIVND (reference sequence). The CDR3 has 14 residues. V dropped 5 bases and J dropped 4 bases, with 12 bases sitting between them. CDR3 sequence (DNA): TGTGCCAGTAGTGATAGATGGAGAGGAAACACCATATATTTT. Protein product: CASSDRWRGNTIYF.

This clone was detected a few times. This chain links TRBV30 with TRBJ1-1; D unclear. Trimming left V 8 bases short and J 1 base short, with 11 bases between. Germline V gene lookup returns CDR1 GTSNPN and CDR2 SVGIG (reference sequence). This CDR3 is built from 12 residues. The CDR3 nucleotides read TGTGCCCGTCGCGTGGGGAACACTGAAGCTTTCTTT. Translated, it gives CARRVGNTEAFF.

The V call is TRBV4-2, the J call TRBJ1-3; D call uncertain. CDR3 length: 17 amino acids. V was shortened by 3 bases and J by 2 bases, with 17 bases between the two germline ends. Germline V gene data show CDR1 as LGHNA and CDR2 as YNFKEQ. CDR3 sequence reads: CASSQGPTGDPGNTIYF. The DNA of the CDR3 is TGTGCCAGCAGCCAGGGCCCAACGGGCGACCCTGGAAACACCATATATTTT.

The genes are TRBV6-1 and TRBJ1-5; D is possibly TRBD1 (6 bases). Germline V CDR1 and CDR2: MNHNS, SASEGT. The CDR3 runs to 13 residues. Between the trimmed V and J ends, which lost 7 bases and 6 bases, there was a span of 13 bases. Here the CDR3 reads CASTAGAGQPQHF. The CDR3, as DNA: TGTGCCAGCACGGCGGGGGCAGGTCAGCCCCAGCATTTT.

V usage is TRBV28 and J usage is TRBJ1-2; a possible D gene is TRBD1 (6 bases). The CDR3 contains 13 residues. The germline CDR1 and CDR2 sequences are MDHEN and SYDVKM. V was cut by 6 bases and J by 7 bases, with 15 bases left in between. This CDR3 is CASRSGGGPGYTF. CDR3 bases: TGTGCCAGCAGATCGGGAGGGGGGCCTGGCTACACCTTC.

The CDR3 region is CASSPSQGPPETQYF. CDR3 nucleotide sequence: TGTGCCAGCTCCCCTAGTCAGGGGCCCCCAGAGACCCAGTACTTC. The V call is TRBV18, the J call TRBJ2-5; perhaps TRBD1 as D (6 bases). V was trimmed by 6 bases and J by 4 bases, leaving 18 bases between them. Germline V lookup: CDR1 KGHSH, CDR2 LQKENI. The CDR3 sequence is 15 residues long.

The rearrangement joins TRBV15 to TRBJ1-1; 7 nucleotides line up with TRBD1. Germline values: CDR1 LNHNV, CDR2 YYDKDF (reference sequence). There are 18 residues in the CDR3. Trimming took 5 bases from V and 3 from J; bases not matched to a gene: 18. CDR3 sequence reads: CATSPRGRGLGIDTEAFF. CDR3 DNA sequence: TGTGCCACCAGCCCTCGGGGTAGGGGGCTCGGTATAGACACTGAAGCTTTCTTT.

The J gene is TRBJ2-7, the V gene TRBV5-6; D remains unclear. Germline assignment: CDR1 SGHDT and CDR2 YYEEEE. V was cut by 2 bases and J by 4 bases, with 7 bases left in between. The CDR3 runs 12 residues. CDR3 nucleotides: TGTGCCAGCAGCTTTAGTGGATACGAGCAGTACTTC. Its protein product is CASSFSGYEQYF. Full variable domain (outside the CDR3, taken from reference TRBV5-6 and TRBJ2-7): DAGVTQSPTHLIKTRGQQVTLRCSPKSGHDTVSWYQQALGQGPQFIFQYYEEEERQRGNFPDRFSGHQFPNYSSELNVNALLLGDSALYLCASSFSGYEQYFGPGTRLTVT.

Comment on this clone: The sample has other DNA sequences that encode this CDR3 too. The chain uses TRBV6-1 and TRBJ2-1; no firm D call. Deletions cut 9 bases from V and 7 bases from J, with 19 bases between. This CDR3 comprises 14 residues. Germline-derived CDR1 and CDR2 are MNHNS and SASEGT. CDR3 bases: TGTGCCAGTATCAACCGGGTCATGGGGAATGAGCAGTTCTTC. Its translation is CASINRVMGNEQFF.

The chain links TRBV10-3 to TRBJ1-1; D unclear. The germline gives CDR1 ENHRY, CDR2 SYGVKD. The V and J ends lost 3 bases and 5 bases respectively, with 10 bases between them. This CDR3 comprises 13 residues. For the CDR3, the DNA is TGTGCCATCAGTGATAAGGTACAGACTGAAGCTTTCTTT. Its translation: CAISDKVQTEAFF.

The chain employs TRBV5-1 and TRBJ2-5, with TRBD2 identical over 10 bases. The V segment lost 3 bases and the J segment 2 bases; nucleotides outside the gene matches: 10. CDR1 and CDR2 from the germline V gene are SGHRS and YFSETQ. The CDR3 totals 17 residues. CDR3 in amino acids: CASSWPLAGVTQETQYF. CDR3 coding DNA: TGCGCCAGCAGCTGGCCGCTAGCGGGGGTTACGCAAGAGACCCAGTACTTC.

The chain links TRBV11-2 to TRBJ1-2, with 7 bases lining up with TRBD1. The length of the CDR3 is 15 residues. Per germline, CDR1 SGHAT and CDR2 FQNNGV. V gave up 4 bases and J gave up 0 bases; unmatched junction bases: 5. CDR3 region: CASSSGTVTNYGYTF. The CDR3 DNA follows: TGTGCCAGCAGCTCCGGGACAGTTACTAACTATGGCTACACCTTC.

This clone was recorded only once. The genes are TRBV27 and TRBJ2-2, with 11 positions matching TRBD2. Germline V gene lookup returns CDR1 MNHEY and CDR2 SMNVEV (reference sequence). The V gene end was trimmed by 3 bases and the J gene end by 6 bases; junction bases not matched to a gene: 3. The CDR3 is made up of 15 amino acids. The CDR3 DNA sequence: TGTGCCAGCAGTTTGACTAGCGGGGAGGCCGGGGAGCTGTTTTTT. Protein: CASSLTSGEAGELFF.

This clone has a single count. The chain carries TRBV18 and TRBJ1-6; D is perhaps TRBD1 (6 bases). The CDR3 length is 13 residues. Per germline, CDR1 KGHSH and CDR2 LQKENI. V was clipped by 8 bases and J by 7 bases, with 12 bases between them. The CDR3 loop is CASHPGGNSPLHF. The CDR3 DNA reads as TGTGCCAGCCATCCTGGGGGCAATTCACCCCTCCACTTT.

The J gene is TRBJ1-5, the V gene TRBV19; possibly TRBD1 for D (6 bases). Germline V gene data show CDR1 as LNHDA and CDR2 as SQIVND (reference sequence). The CDR3 spans 15 residues. V lost 5 bases to trimming and J lost 2 bases, with 13 bases between them. CDR3 protein: CASSPQGRRNQPQHF. DNA for the CDR3: TGTGCCAGTAGTCCCCAGGGGCGGCGCAATCAGCCCCAGCATTTT. Supplemented by reference TRBV19 and TRBJ1-5, the full variable domain reads DGGITQSPKYLFRKEGQNVTLSCEQNLNHDAMYWYRQDPGQGLRLIYYSQIVNDFQKGDIAEGYSVSREKKESFPLTVTSAQKNPTAFYLCASSPQGRRNQPQHFGDGTRLSIL.

The chain has TRBV7-2 and TRBJ2-7; unclear D gene. CDR1 is SGHTA and CDR2 is FQGNSA in the germline V gene. V was cut by 5 bases and J by 2 bases, with 7 bases left in between. This CDR3 spans 12 amino acids. This CDR3 is CASSPQPYEQYF. The CDR3 DNA reads as TGTGCCAGCAGCCCTCAACCCTACGAGCAGTACTTC.

The rearrangement joins TRBV19 to TRBJ2-5, with 8 nucleotides matching TRBD1. CDR3 length: 15 amino acids. CDR1 is LNHDA, CDR2 SQIVND, per germline (reference sequence). V dropped 4 bases and J dropped 4; count of bases not matched to a gene: 8. In nucleotides, the CDR3 is TGTGCCAGTAGTAGCCAGGGACAGGTACGAGAGACCCAGTACTTC. It specifies CASSSQGQVRETQYF.

The chain joins TRBV14 to TRBJ2-7, with D tentatively TRBD2 (5 bases). The CDR3 length is 14 residues. The germline V gene has CDR1 SGHDN and CDR2 FVKESK. The ends were cut back, 4 bases at V and 4 bases at J, with 14 bases in the middle. CDR3 nucleotide sequence: TGTGCCAGCAGCCCGAGAGGGTATAGGTACGAGCAGTACTTC. Amino acid sequence: CASSPRGYRYEQYF.

This sequence joins TRBV9 and TRBJ2-1, with TRBD2 identical over 13 bases. This CDR3 spans 18 amino acids. The trim removed 3 bases at V and 4 bases at J, leaving 10 bases unmatched. Germline loops: CDR1 SGDLS, CDR2 YYNGEE. CDR3 in DNA: TGTGCCAGCAGCGAGCGAAGTTCGGGACTAGCGGGGTACAATGAGCAGTTCTTC. It yields the protein CASSERSSGLAGYNEQFF.